Each of the 2 T cell receptor beta chains below was sequenced from the same sample in a study of T cell repertoires in cytomegalovirus infection. TCRdb reanalysed the reads using MiXCR and keeps one entry per CDR3 protein. The sample contains about 310,000 distinct CDR3 sequences, about a sixth of which appear only once. The sequenced sample was PBMCs. These receptors all stem from a human donor in good health (CMV status not recorded). Some clones in this sample may be carry-over from other donors' samples.

This sequence joins TRBV2 and TRBJ2-3; D perhaps matches TRBD1 (5 bases). V was trimmed by 3 bases and J by 1 base, leaving 8 bases between them. Germline V gives CDR1 SNHLY, CDR2 FYNNEI. CDR3 length equals 14 residues. This chain's CDR3 is CASSDEQGTDTQYF. For the CDR3, the DNA is TGTGCCAGCAGTGATGAACAGGGCACAGATACGCAGTATTTT.

The chain uses TRBV6-2 or TRBV6-3 and TRBJ2-5; 7 bases map to TRBD1. Germline V gene lookup returns CDR1 MNHEY and CDR2 SVGEGT. With 2 bases clipped from V and 7 bases from J, the junction kept 13 bases outside the gene matches. The CDR3 length is 16 residues. CDR3 loop: CASSYPTVTGTATQYF. The CDR3 bases are TGTGCCAGCAGTTACCCCACCGTCACCGGGACAGCGACCCAGTACTTC.